This TCR beta chain stems from a study of CD8 T cells in Susac syndrome (dated by TCRdb to between 2018 and 2021). Looking at the study overall: Whether CD8+ T cell activation and differentiation in Susac syndrome was antigen driven was tested using repertoire sequencing. CD8+ T cell repertoire clonality was compared between about a dozen healthy donors, some 14 Susac syndrome patients and around 16 multiple sclerosis patients. Overall results and qualifications from the work: The number of individuals in the TCR sequencing and HLA analysis was acknowledged as relatively small.

Peripheral blood CD8+ and CD4+ T cells from healthy donors, Susac syndrome patients and multiple sclerosis patients were profiled using high-throughput TCR beta sequencing. The multiple sclerosis controls were treatment-naive patients whose relapsing-remitting disease, either stable or active, fulfilled the revised McDonald criteria. Bulk CD8+ and CD4+ T cells were purified magnetically by negative isolation, whereas CD8+ TEMRA cells were enriched by FACS. Blood was drawn into EDTA tubes, processed within 24 hours, and PBMCs were isolated by density gradient centrifugation. PBMCs intended for TCR sequencing were cryopreserved in liquid nitrogen and thawed later in a water bath at 37 degrees C. The sorted or isolated CD4+, CD8+ and CD8+ TEMRA cells reached a purity of at least 90%. RNA was extracted with the RNeasy kit and 0.5 to 1 ug was reverse transcribed using random hexamers. TCR beta CDR3 regions were amplified with the immunoSEQ multiplex PCR assay covering 54 Vbeta and 13 Jbeta segments. To correct PCR amplification bias, a synthetic template baseline was used for both primer optimization and computational correction. The study's own analysis went as follows. Reads were assigned to V, D and J genes according to IMGT and analyzed in immunoSEQ Analyzer, with only productive sequences retained. Clonality was computed as one minus Shannon entropy normalized by log2 of the number of productive unique sequences. For each patient and control, public and private clones were evaluated within the 100 most prevalent clones. A clone was defined as Susac-specific if it was absent from the healthy and MS cohorts, from about a thousand published viral clones and from other ImmuneACCESS disease sequences. Using fastp at Q25 and MiXCR, TCRdb reprocessed the public reads and kept productive beta chains. When rows share a CDR3 protein, they turn into one entry using the most common DNA and genes. The V and J calls reflect TCRdb's pipeline rather than the authors' work. The sample table records fewer than 350,000 distinct CDR3 sequences; 65% to 90% of these occur just once. Of the sample, 0.2% to 0.25% falls within the top ten clones.

Reading from cysteine to phenylalanine, the CDR3 counts 15 amino acids. Only CDR3 DNA is held: 45 bases, read in frame from base 1. A distance of 12 bases separates the germline ends of V and J, which lose 1 base and 3 bases respectively. CDR1 KGHSH and CDR2 LQKENI were looked up in the germline V gene. Comments on this clonotype: Its antigen target is currently unknown. No base quality information exists; no much larger clone differs at one position.

The receptor was isolated from a human donor with multiple sclerosis. Rearrangement joined TRBV18 to TRBJ1-2; TRBD1 is a weak D gene call, 5 bases matching. Material for sequencing was CD8+ T cells from PBMCs. This receptor carries the CDR3 CASSPRGRGDYGYTF. The nucleotides read TGTGCCAGCTCACCACGGGGACGGGGAGACTATGGCTACACCTTC.